A single sample gave rise to the 15 T cell receptor beta chains below, sequenced in a study of shared clonotypes between healthy human individuals. Sequencing used immunoSEQ multiplex PCR; TCRdb keeps in-frame clones, though not all of them. Of under 750,000 clones listed, about two thirds are singletons. Sequenced sample: memory CD4+ T cells sorted from blood. Sample subset: CD45RA-negative fraction. All receptors come from a woman aged 30 to 39 in good health.

The rearrangement uses TRBV18 and TRBJ2-1; D not certain. V was pared by 4 bases and J by 8 bases, with 12 bases between. The CDR3 extends over 13 amino acids. The germline CDR1 and CDR2 sequences are KGHSH and LQKENI. In DNA, the CDR3 is TGTGCCAGCTCACAGCTCAGGATCGATGAGCAGTTCTTC. It is translated as CASSQLRIDEQFF.

Ten or more counts support this clone. Other DNA sequences within the sample encode an identical CDR3. The rearrangement uses TRBV7-6 and TRBJ1-1; the D is unclear. The V gene lost 4 bases and the J gene lost 3 bases, with 9 bases spanning the gap. The CDR3 is made up of 13 amino acids. Germline CDR1 reads SGHVS; CDR2 reads FNYEAQ. The chain's CDR3 is CASSSQRDTEAFF. The CDR3 DNA reads TGTGCCAGCAGCTCACAACGGGACACTGAAGCTTTCTTT.

The V gene is TRBV2, the J gene TRBJ2-1; D is ambiguous. Trimming shortened V by 0 bases and J by 9 bases, and 6 bases separated the two germline ends. The CDR3 extends over 12 amino acids. Germline-derived CDR1 and CDR2 are SNHLY and FYNNEI. The chain's CDR3 is CASSEASLEQFF. The CDR3, as DNA: TGTGCCAGCAGTGAAGCGTCCCTTGAGCAGTTCTTC. Together with reference TRBV2 and TRBJ2-1, the CDR3 gives the full variable domain: EPEVTQTPSHQVTQMGQEVILRCVPISNHLYFYWYRQILGQKVEFLVSFYNNEISEKSEIFDDQFSVERPDGSNFTLKIRSTKLEDSAMYFCASSEASLEQFFGPGTRLTVL.

The gene calls are TRBV7-8 and TRBJ2-1; the D gene is possibly TRBD2 (6 bases). Trimming stripped 4 bases from V and 3 bases from J, with 16 bases between. Germline V gene data show CDR1 as SGHVS and CDR2 as FQNEAQ. The CDR3 covers 16 residues. In DNA form, the CDR3 reads TGTGCCAGCAGCTCGACCGGGACTCCGATCTACAATGAGCAGTTCTTC. Amino acid sequence: CASSSTGTPIYNEQFF.

The chain recombines TRBV13 with TRBJ2-7; tentatively, D is TRBD1 (5 bases). Germline CDR1 PRHDT, CDR2 FYEKMQ (reference sequence). Trimming shortened V by 5 bases and J by 3 bases, and 11 bases separated the two germline ends. The CDR3 length is 13 residues. CDR3 loop: CASSTGQNYEQYF. The CDR3 bases are TGTGCCAGCAGCACAGGACAAAACTACGAGCAGTACTTC.

About this clone itself: Different DNA sequences within this sample yield the same CDR3. The gene calls are TRBV14 and TRBJ2-1; tentatively, D is TRBD2 (5 bases). The V end was cut by 2 bases, the J end by 0 bases, with 11 bases between. This CDR3 region has 16 residues. CDR1 and CDR2 (germline): SGHDN, FVKESK. CDR3 in amino acids: CASSQIGGSSYNEQFF. CDR3 nucleotide sequence: TGTGCCAGCAGCCAAATCGGCGGGTCCTCCTACAATGAGCAGTTCTTC.

The V and J genes are TRBV18 and TRBJ2-7; TRBD1 matches at 7 bases. Trimming at V came to 1 base and at J to 3 bases, leaving 3 bases not matched to a gene. The CDR3 spans 14 residues. The germline V gene encodes CDR1 KGHSH and CDR2 LQKENI. The CDR3 region is CASSPLQGDYEQYF. CDR3 coding DNA: TGTGCCAGCTCACCACTCCAGGGGGACTACGAGCAGTACTTC.

This clone was seen only a few times. Other nucleotide sequences in the sample specify the same CDR3. The rearrangement links TRBV5-1 to TRBJ2-1; 7 bases align to TRBD1. V shed 2 bases, J shed 2 bases, and the junction held 4 bases outside the gene matches. This CDR3 contains 15 residues. The germline V gene has CDR1 SGHRS and CDR2 YFSETQ. The DNA for the CDR3 is TGCGCCAGCAGCTTAGACAGGGTCGCCTACAATGAGCAGTTCTTC. It yields the protein CASSLDRVAYNEQFF.

The rearrangement links TRBV6-1 to TRBJ1-2, with 10 bases matching TRBD1. Per the germline V gene, CDR1 is MNHNS and CDR2 is SASEGT. The junction had 4 bases not matched to a gene; V was cut back by 4 bases and J by 2 bases. CDR3 length: 15 amino acids. The CDR3 region has the DNA TGTGCCAGCAGTGCCGGGACAGGGGAGAACTATGGCTACACCTTC. Protein sequence: CASSAGTGENYGYTF.

The chain combines TRBV28 with TRBJ2-7; a weak D match, TRBD1 (7 bases). V lost 3 bases and J lost 0, with 15 bases in between. This CDR3 is built from 16 residues. Germline values: CDR1 MDHEN, CDR2 SYDVKM. CDR3 coding DNA: TGTGCCAGCAGTTTTGAGGGGGCGGGAAGCTCCTACGAGCAGTACTTC. Translating it yields CASSFEGAGSSYEQYF.

The rearrangement links TRBV5-1 to TRBJ1-4, with 7 bases fitting TRBD1. V shed 7 bases, J shed 0 bases, and the junction held 9 bases outside the gene matches. The CDR3 extends over 16 amino acids. Germline lookup yields CDR1 SGHRS and CDR2 YFSETQ. The CDR3 here is CASGGTVAATNEKLFF. The CDR3 DNA sequence: TGCGCCAGCGGAGGGACAGTAGCTGCAACTAATGAAAAACTGTTTTTT.

This rearrangement joins TRBV6-1 to TRBJ2-7; tentative D call: TRBD1 (6 bases). Per germline, CDR1 MNHNS and CDR2 SASEGT. CDR3 length equals 15 residues. V lost 6 bases, J lost 6 bases, and 21 bases lay in between. For the CDR3, the DNA is TGTGCCAGCAGCCCCGGGGCCTGGACAGTGGGCGAGCAGTACTTC. Its translation: CASSPGAWTVGEQYF.

The CDR3 bases are TGTGCCAGTAGTATAGGGCCGAACACCGGGGAGCTGTTTTTT. It translates to CASSIGPNTGELFF. The chain employs TRBV19 and TRBJ2-2; D not resolved. There are 14 residues in the CDR3. V was shortened by 1 base and J by 0 bases, with 3 bases between the two germline ends. The germline V gene encodes CDR1 LNHDA and CDR2 SQIVND (reference sequence).

The rearrangement links TRBV5-4 to TRBJ2-7, with 9 bases that match TRBD2. Trimming took 7 bases from V and 2 from J; bases not matched to a gene: 10. Germline V lookup: CDR1 SGHNT, CDR2 YYREEE (reference sequence). The length of the CDR3 is 15 residues. The CDR3 DNA sequence: TGTGCCAGCGGAGCGACTAGCGGAGGGGCCTACGAGCAGTACTTC. This sequence encodes CASGATSGGAYEQYF.

This clone appeared a few times. This chain joins TRBV5-1 and TRBJ2-2; 7 bases map to TRBD1. From germline, CDR1 is SGHRS and CDR2 YFSETQ. This CDR3 comprises 16 residues. With V trimmed by 2 bases and J by 4 bases, 8 bases remained unmatched. This CDR3 reads CASSFEVRGTTGELFF. In DNA form, the CDR3 reads TGCGCCAGCAGCTTTGAGGTCAGGGGGACCACCGGGGAGCTGTTTTTT.